This T cell receptor (beta chain) was sequenced during a study of blood T cell repertoires in COVID-19. Study as a whole: PBMCs, B-cell-depleted T cells, or T cells were the source of the cDNA or gDNA that made up the material.

How the authors handled the data: Amplification with reference gene primers provided the estimates of nucleated cell counts. Assay: immunoSEQ multiplex PCR; the TCRdb copy retains only in-frame clones and omits some. The V and J calls and the clone size are those of that table, but D and trimming were determined from the DNA. The sample includes a few hundred thousand clones, 87% of them seen just once. Germline CDR1 and CDR2: SNHLY and FYNNEI. This CDR3 is 16 amino acids long. After removal of 8 bases from V and 1 base from J, the junction contained 9 bases not matched to a gene. This clonotype was sampled from a man aged 18-30 years with active or convalescent COVID-19. The sequencing input was peripheral blood. This rearrangement joins TRBV2 to TRBJ1-2, with 11 bases that match TRBD1. The CDR3 protein is CASARDRGSGNYGYTF. In DNA, the CDR3 is TGTGCCAGCGCCCGGGACAGGGGGTCTGGTAACTATGGCTACACCTTC.